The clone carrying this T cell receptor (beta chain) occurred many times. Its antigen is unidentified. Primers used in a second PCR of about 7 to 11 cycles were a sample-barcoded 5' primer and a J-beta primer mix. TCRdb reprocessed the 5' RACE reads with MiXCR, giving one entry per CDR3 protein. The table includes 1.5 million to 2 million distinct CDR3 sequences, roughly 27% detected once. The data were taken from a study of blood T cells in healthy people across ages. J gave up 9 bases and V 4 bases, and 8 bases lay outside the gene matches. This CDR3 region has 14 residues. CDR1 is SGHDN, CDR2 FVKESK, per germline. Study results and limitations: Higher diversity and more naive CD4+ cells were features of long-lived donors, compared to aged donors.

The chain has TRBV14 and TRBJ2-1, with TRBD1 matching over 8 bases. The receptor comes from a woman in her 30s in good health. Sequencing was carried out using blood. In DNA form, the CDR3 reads TGTGCCAGCAGCCCACAACAGGGGGTCGGTGAGCAGTTCTTC. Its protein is CASSPQQGVGEQFF.